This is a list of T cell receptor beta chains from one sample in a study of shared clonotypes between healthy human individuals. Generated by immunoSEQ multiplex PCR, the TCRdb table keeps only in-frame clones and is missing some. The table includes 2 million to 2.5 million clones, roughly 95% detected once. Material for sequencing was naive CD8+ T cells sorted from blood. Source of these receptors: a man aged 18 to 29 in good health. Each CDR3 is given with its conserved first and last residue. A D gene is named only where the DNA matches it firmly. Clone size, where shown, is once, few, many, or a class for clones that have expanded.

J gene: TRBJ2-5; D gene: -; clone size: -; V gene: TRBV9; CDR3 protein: CASSAYGGEETQYF; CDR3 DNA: TGTGCCAGCAGCGCCTATGGGGGTGAAGAGACCCAGTACTTC
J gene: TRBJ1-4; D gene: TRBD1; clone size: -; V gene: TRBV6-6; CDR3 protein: CASSFAQGWANEKLFF; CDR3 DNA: TGTGCCAGCAGTTTCGCACAGGGGTGGGCTAATGAAAAACTGTTTTTT
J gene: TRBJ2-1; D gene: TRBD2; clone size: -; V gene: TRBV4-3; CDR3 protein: CASSHGLETYNEQFF; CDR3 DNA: TGCGCCAGCAGCCACGGACTAGAAACCTACAATGAGCAGTTCTTC
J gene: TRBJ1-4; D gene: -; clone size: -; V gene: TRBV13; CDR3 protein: CASSFGWGASNEKLFF; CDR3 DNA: TGTGCCAGCAGCTTCGGGTGGGGGGCATCTAATGAAAAACTGTTTTTT
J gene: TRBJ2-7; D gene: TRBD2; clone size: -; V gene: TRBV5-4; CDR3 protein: CASSRLAGADEQYF; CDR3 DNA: TGTGCCAGCAGTAGACTAGCGGGAGCGGACGAGCAGTACTTC
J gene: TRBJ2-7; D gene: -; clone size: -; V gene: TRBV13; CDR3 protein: CASSFWDKSYEQYF; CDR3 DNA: TGTGCCAGCAGCTTCTGGGACAAGTCCTACGAGCAGTACTTC
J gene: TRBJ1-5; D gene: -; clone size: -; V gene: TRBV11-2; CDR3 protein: CASSLRGESDQPQHF; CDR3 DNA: TGTGCCAGCAGCTTACGAGGGGAATCGGATCAGCCCCAGCATTTT
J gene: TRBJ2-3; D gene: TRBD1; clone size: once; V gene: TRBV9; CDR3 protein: CASSVYGTGGMADTQYF; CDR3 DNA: TGTGCCAGCAGCGTATATGGGACAGGGGGCATGGCAGATACGCAGTATTTT
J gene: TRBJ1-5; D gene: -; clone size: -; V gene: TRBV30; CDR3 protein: CAWSGATEFAPQHF; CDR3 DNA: TGTGCCTGGAGTGGGGCGACGGAATTCGCGCCCCAGCATTTT
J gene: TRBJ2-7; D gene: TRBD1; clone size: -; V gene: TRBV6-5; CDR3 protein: CASSYPDRIYEQYF; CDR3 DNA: TGTGCCAGCAGTTATCCGGACAGGATCTACGAGCAGTACTTC
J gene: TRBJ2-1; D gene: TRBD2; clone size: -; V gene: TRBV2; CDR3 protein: CASSEGGSSYNEQFF; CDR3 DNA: TGTGCCAGCAGTGAGGGCGGGAGCTCCTACAATGAGCAGTTCTTC
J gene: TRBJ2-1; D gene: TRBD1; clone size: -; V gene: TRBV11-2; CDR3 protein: CASSLGVGTGGYNEQFF; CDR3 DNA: TGTGCCAGCAGCTTAGGGGTAGGGACAGGGGGCTACAATGAGCAGTTCTTC
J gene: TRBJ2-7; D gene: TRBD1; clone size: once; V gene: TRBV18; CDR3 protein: CASSPNPGQGSYEQYF; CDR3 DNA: TGTGCCAGCTCACCCAACCCTGGACAGGGCTCCTACGAGCAGTACTTC
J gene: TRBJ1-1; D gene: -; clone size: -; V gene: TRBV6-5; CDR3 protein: CASSYSEGSTEAFF; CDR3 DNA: TGTGCCAGCAGTTACTCGGAGGGTAGCACTGAAGCTTTCTTT
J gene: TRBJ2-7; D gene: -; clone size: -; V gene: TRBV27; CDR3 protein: CASSLDGTYEQYF; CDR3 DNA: TGTGCCAGCAGTTTGGACGGGACCTACGAGCAGTACTTC
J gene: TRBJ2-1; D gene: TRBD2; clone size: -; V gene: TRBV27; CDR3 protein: CASSRLGEGVYNEQFF; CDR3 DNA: TGTGCCAGCAGCCGATTGGGGGAGGGCGTCTACAATGAGCAGTTCTTC
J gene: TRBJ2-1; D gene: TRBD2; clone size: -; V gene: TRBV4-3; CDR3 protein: CASSLRGSEESYNEQFF; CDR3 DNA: TGCGCCAGCAGCCTCCGCGGGAGCGAGGAGTCCTACAATGAGCAGTTCTTC
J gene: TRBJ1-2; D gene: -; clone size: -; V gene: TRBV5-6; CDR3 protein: CASSLDRTIDYGYTF; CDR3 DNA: TGTGCCAGCAGCTTGGACCGGACAATTGACTATGGCTACACCTTC
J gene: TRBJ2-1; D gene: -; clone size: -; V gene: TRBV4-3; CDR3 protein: CASSQGVMEGNEQFF; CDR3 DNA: TGCGCCAGCAGCCAAGGGGTCATGGAGGGCAATGAGCAGTTCTTC
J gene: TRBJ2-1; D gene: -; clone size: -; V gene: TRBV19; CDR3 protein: CASSTGPDYNEQFF; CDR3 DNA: TGTGCCAGTAGTACGGGACCCGACTACAATGAGCAGTTCTTC
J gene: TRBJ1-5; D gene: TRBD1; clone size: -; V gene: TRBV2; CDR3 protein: CASSEGQGTQPQHF; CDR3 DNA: TGTGCCAGCAGTGAAGGACAGGGAACTCAGCCCCAGCATTTT
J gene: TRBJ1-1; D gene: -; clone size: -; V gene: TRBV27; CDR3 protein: CASSWVGGRTEAFF; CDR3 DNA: TGTGCCAGCAGTTGGGTGGGGGGACGGACTGAAGCTTTCTTT
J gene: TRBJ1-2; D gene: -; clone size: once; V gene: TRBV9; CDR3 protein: CASSAHPRESGGMPNYGYTF; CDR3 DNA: TGTGCCAGCAGCGCACACCCGAGGGAGAGCGGGGGGATGCCTAACTATGGCTACACCTTC
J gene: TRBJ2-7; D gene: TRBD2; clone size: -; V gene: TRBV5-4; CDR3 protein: CASSPRGLAGEKRYF; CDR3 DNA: TGTGCCAGCAGCCCTAGGGGACTAGCGGGAGAAAAACGGTACTTC
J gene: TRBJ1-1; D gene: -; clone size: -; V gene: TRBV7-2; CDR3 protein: CASSLLSLRNTEAFF; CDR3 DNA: TGTGCCAGCAGCTTATTGTCGCTAAGGAACACTGAAGCTTTCTTT
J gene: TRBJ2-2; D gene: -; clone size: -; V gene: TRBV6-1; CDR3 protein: CASPGVPPGELFF; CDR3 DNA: TGTGCCAGCCCTGGAGTACCCCCTGGGGAGCTGTTTTTT
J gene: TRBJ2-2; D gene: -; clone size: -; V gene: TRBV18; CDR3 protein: CASSSRNTGELFF; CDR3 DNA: TGTGCCAGCTCATCACGAAACACCGGGGAGCTGTTTTTT
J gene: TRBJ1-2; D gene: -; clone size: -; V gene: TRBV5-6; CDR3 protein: CASSLSQGMAGYTF; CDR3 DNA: TGTGCCAGCAGCTTGTCCCAGGGAATGGCTGGCTACACCTTC
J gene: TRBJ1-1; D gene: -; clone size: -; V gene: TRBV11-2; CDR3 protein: CASSPVGLPGGAFF; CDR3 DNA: TGTGCCAGCAGCCCCGTTGGGCTTCCGGGAGGGGCTTTCTTT
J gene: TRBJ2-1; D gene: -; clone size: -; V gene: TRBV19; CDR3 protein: CASSFDNYNEQFF; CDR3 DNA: TGTGCCAGTAGTTTCGACAACTACAATGAGCAGTTCTTC
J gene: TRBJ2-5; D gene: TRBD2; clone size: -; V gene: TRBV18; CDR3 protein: CASSATSGAQETQYF; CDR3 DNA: TGTGCCAGCTCAGCAACTAGCGGGGCACAAGAGACCCAGTACTTC
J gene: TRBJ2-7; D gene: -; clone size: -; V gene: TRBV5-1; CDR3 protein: CASSLDSAYEQYF; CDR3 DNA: TGCGCCAGCAGCTTGGACAGTGCCTACGAGCAGTACTTC
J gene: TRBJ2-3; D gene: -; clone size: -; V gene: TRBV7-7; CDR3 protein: CASSLYTHPDTQYF; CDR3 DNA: TGTGCTAGCAGCTTATACACCCACCCAGATACGCAGTATTTT
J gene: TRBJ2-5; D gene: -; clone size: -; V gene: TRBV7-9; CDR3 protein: CASSLSTTVQETQYF; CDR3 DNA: TGTGCCAGCAGCTTATCAACGACAGTCCAAGAGACCCAGTACTTC
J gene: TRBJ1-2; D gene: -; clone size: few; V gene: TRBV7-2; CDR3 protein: CASSREQWVNYGYTF; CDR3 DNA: TGTGCCAGCAGCCGAGAACAGTGGGTTAACTATGGCTACACCTTC
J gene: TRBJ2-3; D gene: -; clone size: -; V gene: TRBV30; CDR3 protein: CAWSPTASADTQYF; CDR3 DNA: TGTGCCTGGAGTCCTACTGCTAGCGCAGATACGCAGTATTTT
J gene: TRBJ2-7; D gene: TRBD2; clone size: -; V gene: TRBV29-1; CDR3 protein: CSVAGLAGYSSYEQYF; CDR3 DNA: TGCAGCGTGGCGGGACTAGCGGGCTACAGCTCCTACGAGCAGTACTTC
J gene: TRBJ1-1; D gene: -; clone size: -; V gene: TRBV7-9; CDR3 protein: CASSLAGRGPLNTEAFF; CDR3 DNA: TGTGCCAGCAGCTTAGCCGGACGAGGGCCTTTGAACACTGAAGCTTTCTTT
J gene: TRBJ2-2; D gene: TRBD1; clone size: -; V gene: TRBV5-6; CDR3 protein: CASSPGQGGELFF; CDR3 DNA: TGTGCCAGCAGTCCCGGACAGGGCGGGGAGCTGTTTTTT
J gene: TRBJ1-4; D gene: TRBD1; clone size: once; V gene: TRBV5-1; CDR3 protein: CASSLSRGGANEKLFF; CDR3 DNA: TGCGCCAGCAGCTTGAGTAGAGGGGGCGCGAATGAAAAACTGTTTTTT
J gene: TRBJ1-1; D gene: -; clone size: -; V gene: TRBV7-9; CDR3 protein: CASSSTTGNTEAFF; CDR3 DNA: TGTGCCAGCAGCTCAACTACAGGAAACACTGAAGCTTTCTTT
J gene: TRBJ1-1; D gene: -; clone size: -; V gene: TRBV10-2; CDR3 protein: CASTPSRHTEAFF; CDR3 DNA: TGCGCCAGCACCCCGAGTAGGCACACTGAAGCTTTCTTT
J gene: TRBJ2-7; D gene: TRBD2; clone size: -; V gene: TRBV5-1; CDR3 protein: CASSPIIRGGSYEQYF; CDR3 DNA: TGCGCCAGCAGCCCTATAATTCGGGGGGGTTCCTACGAGCAGTACTTC
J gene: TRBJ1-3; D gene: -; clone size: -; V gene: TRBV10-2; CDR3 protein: CARTRSLSSGNTIYF; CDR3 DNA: TGCGCCAGAACAAGATCACTGAGCTCTGGAAACACCATATATTTT
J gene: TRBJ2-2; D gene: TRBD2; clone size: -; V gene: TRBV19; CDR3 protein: CASSMSGGTGELFF; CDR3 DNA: TGTGCCAGTAGTATGTCGGGGGGCACCGGGGAGCTGTTTTTT
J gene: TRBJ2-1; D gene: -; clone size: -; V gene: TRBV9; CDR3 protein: CASSVVTGSEQFF; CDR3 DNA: TGTGCCAGCAGCGTAGTTACCGGGAGTGAGCAGTTCTTC
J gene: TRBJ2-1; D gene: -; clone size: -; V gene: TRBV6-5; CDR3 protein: CASSYSREGLNNEQFF; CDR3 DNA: TGTGCCAGCAGTTACTCGAGAGAGGGCCTAAACAATGAGCAGTTCTTC
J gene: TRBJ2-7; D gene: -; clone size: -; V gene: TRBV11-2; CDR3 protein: CASSPESSYEQYF; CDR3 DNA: TGTGCCAGCAGCCCGGAGAGCTCCTACGAGCAGTACTTC
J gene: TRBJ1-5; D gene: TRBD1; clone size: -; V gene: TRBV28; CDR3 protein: CASSLPGQGGQPQHF; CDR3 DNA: TGTGCCAGCAGTCTTCCGGGACAGGGAGGTCAGCCCCAGCATTTT
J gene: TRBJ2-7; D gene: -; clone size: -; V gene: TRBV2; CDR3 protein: CASKETVTYEQYF; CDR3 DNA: TGTGCCAGCAAGGAGACTGTTACCTACGAGCAGTACTTC
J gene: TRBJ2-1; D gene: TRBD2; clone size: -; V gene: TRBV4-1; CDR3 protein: CASSPPGAGVYEQFF; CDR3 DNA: TGCGCCAGCAGCCCCCCGGGAGCGGGGGTTTATGAGCAGTTCTTC
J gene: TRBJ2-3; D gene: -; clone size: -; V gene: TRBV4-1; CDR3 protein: CASSQDPDPSTDTQYF; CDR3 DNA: TGCGCCAGCAGCCAAGATCCCGACCCTAGCACAGATACGCAGTATTTT
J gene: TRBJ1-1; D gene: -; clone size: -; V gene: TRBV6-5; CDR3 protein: CASRTGHFNTEAFF; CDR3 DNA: TGTGCCAGCAGGACGGGACATTTTAACACTGAAGCTTTCTTT
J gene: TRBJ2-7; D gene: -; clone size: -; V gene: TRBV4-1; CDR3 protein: CASSLHYANAGYEQYF; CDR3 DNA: TGCGCCAGCAGCCTCCATTACGCAAATGCGGGATACGAGCAGTACTTC
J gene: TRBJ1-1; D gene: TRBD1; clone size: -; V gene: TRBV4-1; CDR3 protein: CASSQVMDRGAAEAFF; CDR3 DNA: TGCGCCAGCAGCCAAGTGATGGACAGGGGCGCGGCTGAAGCTTTCTTT
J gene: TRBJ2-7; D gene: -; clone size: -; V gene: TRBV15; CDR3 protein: CATSREGTTYEQYF; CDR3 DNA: TGTGCCACCAGCAGAGAAGGAACTACCTACGAGCAGTACTTC
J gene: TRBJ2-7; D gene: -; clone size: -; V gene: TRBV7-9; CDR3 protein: CASSIKQAPYEQYF; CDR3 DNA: TGTGCCAGCAGCATAAAACAGGCCCCCTACGAGCAGTACTTC
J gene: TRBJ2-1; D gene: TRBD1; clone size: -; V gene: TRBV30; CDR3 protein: CAGQTGGTYNEQFF; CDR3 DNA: TGTGCCGGACAAACAGGGGGAACCTACAATGAGCAGTTCTTC